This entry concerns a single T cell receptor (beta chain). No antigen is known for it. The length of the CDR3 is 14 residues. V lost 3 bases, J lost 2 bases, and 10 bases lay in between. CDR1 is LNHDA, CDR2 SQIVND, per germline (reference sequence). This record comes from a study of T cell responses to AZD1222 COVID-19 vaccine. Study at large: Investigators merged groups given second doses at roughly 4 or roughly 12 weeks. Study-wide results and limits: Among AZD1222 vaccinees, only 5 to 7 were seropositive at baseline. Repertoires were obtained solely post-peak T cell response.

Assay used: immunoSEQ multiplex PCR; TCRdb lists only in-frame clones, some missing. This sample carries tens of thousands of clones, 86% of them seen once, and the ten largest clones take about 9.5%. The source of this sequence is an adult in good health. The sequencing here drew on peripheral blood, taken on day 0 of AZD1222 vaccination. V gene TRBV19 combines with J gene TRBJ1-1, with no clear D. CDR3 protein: CASSIWGINTEAFF. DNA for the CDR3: TGTGCCAGTAGTATTTGGGGAATTAACACTGAAGCTTTCTTT.